The 11 T cell receptor beta chains reported below all come from one sample, sequenced in a study of OX40 agonist ivuxolimab in advanced cancers. Sequencing used immunoSEQ multiplex PCR; TCRdb keeps in-frame clones, though not all of them. The data hold fewer than 85,000 clones, with around 93% observed a single time. The sample in question was CD4+ or CD8+ T cells sorted from blood, obtained in a trial of the OX40 agonist ivuxolimab. The receptor set was obtained from an adult with an advanced solid tumor such as melanoma, head and neck, liver or kidney cancer.

The V gene is TRBV30, the J gene TRBJ1-4, with a tentative D call TRBD1 (5 bases). Germline-derived CDR1 and CDR2 are GTSNPN and SVGIG (reference sequence). V lost 3 bases and J lost 0, with 14 bases in between. This CDR3 is built from 16 residues. DNA of the CDR3: TGTGCCTGGAGCCCGTGGGGGATGACAACTAATGAAAAACTGTTTTTT. This codes for CAWSPWGMTTNEKLFF. Looking up the rest from reference TRBV30 and TRBJ1-4 gives the full variable domain: SQTIHQWPATLVQPVGSPLSLECTVEGTSNPNLYWYRQAAGRGLQLLFYSVGIGQISSEVPQNLSASRPQDRQFILSSKKLLLSDSGFYLCAWSPWGMTTNEKLFFGSGTQLSVL.

The chain joins TRBV25-1 to TRBJ1-1; D not certain. Trimming pared 2 bases from V and 1 base from J, leaving 14 bases between. There are 16 residues in the CDR3. The germline V gene encodes CDR1 MGHDK and CDR2 SYGVNS. The CDR3 DNA reads as TGTGCCAGCAGTGAAGATGGGTGGCGGAAGAACACTGAAGCTTTCTTT. Translation gives CASSEDGWRKNTEAFF. Complete variable domain (other parts from reference TRBV25-1 and TRBJ1-1): EADIYQTPRYLVIGTGKKITLECSQTMGHDKMYWYQQDPGMELHLIHYSYGVNSTEKGDLSSESTVSRIRTEHFPLTLESARPSHTSQYLCASSEDGWRKNTEAFFGQGTRLTVV.

There are a few counts of this clone. The chain carries TRBV6-5 and TRBJ2-7; 14 bases agree with TRBD2. The CDR3 has 16 amino acids. Trimming at V came to 3 bases and at J to 6 bases, leaving 7 bases not matched to a gene. Germline CDR1 MNHEY, CDR2 SVGAGI. This CDR3 reads CASSYLGLAGESEQYF. The CDR3 nucleotides are TGTGCCAGCAGTTATTTGGGACTAGCGGGAGAAAGCGAGCAGTACTTC.

The chain employs TRBV11-3 and TRBJ2-7, with D possibly called TRBD1 or TRBD2 (5 bases each). V was trimmed by 0 bases and J by 0 bases, leaving 24 bases between them. The germline CDR1 and CDR2 sequences are SGHNT and YENEEA. This CDR3 has 20 residues. The CDR3 DNA reads TGTGCCAGCAGCTTAGATAGAGGGACGTGGGATCCCCCGAGCTCCTACGAGCAGTACTTC. This sequence encodes CASSLDRGTWDPPSSYEQYF.

Here the CDR3 reads CASNTGTGVPQPQHF. DNA for the CDR3: TGTGCCAGTAATACCGGGACAGGGGTGCCCCAGCCCCAGCATTTT. The J gene is TRBJ1-5, the V gene TRBV19; 10 bases agree with TRBD1. J was trimmed by 7 bases and V by 7 bases; bases with no gene match: 10. Germline loops: CDR1 LNHDA, CDR2 SQIVND (reference sequence). The CDR3 spans 15 residues.

This CDR3 is CASSQDMGAADTQYF. As DNA, the CDR3 is TGCGCCAGCAGCCAAGATATGGGGGCGGCAGATACGCAGTATTTT. V is TRBV4-1 and J is TRBJ2-3; D is possibly TRBD1 (6 bases). Germline V gene sequence: CDR1 MGHRA, CDR2 YSYEKL. The CDR3 is 15 amino acids. Trimming left V 0 bases short and J 4 bases short, with 11 bases between.

The chain has TRBV19 and TRBJ2-2, with D unresolved. V gave up 3 bases and J gave up 1 base, with 6 bases separating them. From germline, CDR1 is LNHDA and CDR2 SQIVND (reference sequence). The CDR3 totals 14 residues. CDR3 sequence reads: CASSIGWNTGELFF. DNA of the CDR3: TGTGCCAGTAGTATTGGTTGGAACACCGGGGAGCTGTTTTTT.

The V gene is TRBV11-2, the J gene TRBJ2-3, with D perhaps given as TRBD1 or TRBD2 (5 bases each). Germline-derived CDR1 and CDR2 are SGHAT and FQNNGV. There are 15 residues in the CDR3. V shed 3 bases and J shed 7 bases, with 17 bases lying between them. This CDR3 reads CASSFPGPPPNTQYF. The CDR3 coding sequence is TGTGCCAGCAGCTTTCCGGGACCACCCCCAAATACGCAGTATTTT.

This clone was counted a single time. This chain connects TRBV7-6 to TRBJ2-7, with D hard to call. V lost 1 base and J 0 bases, leaving 1 base between the germline ends. Germline values: CDR1 SGHVS, CDR2 FNYEAQ. The CDR3 totals 12 residues. This CDR3 reads CASSLVSYEQYF. CDR3 nucleotide sequence: TGTGCCAGCAGCTTAGTCTCCTACGAGCAGTACTTC.

The chain has TRBV28 and TRBJ2-4; D is undetermined. V was trimmed by 2 bases and J by 0 bases, leaving 20 bases between them. This CDR3 is built from 19 residues. The germline V gene has CDR1 MDHEN and CDR2 SYDVKM. In DNA, the CDR3 is TGTGCCAGCAGTTTAGAAAGTCCCCGTTTGTTATCAGCCAAAAACATTCAGTACTTC. It is translated as CASSLESPRLLSAKNIQYF.

This rearrangement joins TRBV7-8 to TRBJ2-7; the D gene is possibly TRBD1 (5 bases). Germline lookup yields CDR1 SGHVS and CDR2 FQNEAQ. The V and J ends lost 1 base and 12 bases respectively, with 16 bases between them. The CDR3 runs to 13 residues. The DNA for the CDR3 is TGTGCCAGCAGCTTAGACCGAACAGGTACGCGGTACTTC. Encoded protein: CASSLDRTGTRYF.